This TCR beta chain was recovered during a study of blood T cell repertoires in COVID-19. Sequencing used immunoSEQ multiplex PCR; TCRdb keeps in-frame clones, though not all of them. The sample holds roughly 300,000 clones, just under 90% seen once. This clone has more than one count but fewer than ten. Germline values: CDR1 SGHRS, CDR2 YFSETQ. Trimming cost V 0 bases and J 0 bases, with 9 bases left between them. This CDR3 has 16 amino acids. Input material: peripheral blood. This receptor was taken from a woman under 40 with COVID-19, enrolled during active disease. The V and J genes are TRBV5-1 and TRBJ1-4; possibly TRBD1 for D (6 bases). The CDR3 protein is CASSLGTDATNEKLFF. The CDR3 DNA sequence: TGCGCCAGCAGCTTGGGGACAGATGCAACTAATGAAAAACTGTTTTTT.